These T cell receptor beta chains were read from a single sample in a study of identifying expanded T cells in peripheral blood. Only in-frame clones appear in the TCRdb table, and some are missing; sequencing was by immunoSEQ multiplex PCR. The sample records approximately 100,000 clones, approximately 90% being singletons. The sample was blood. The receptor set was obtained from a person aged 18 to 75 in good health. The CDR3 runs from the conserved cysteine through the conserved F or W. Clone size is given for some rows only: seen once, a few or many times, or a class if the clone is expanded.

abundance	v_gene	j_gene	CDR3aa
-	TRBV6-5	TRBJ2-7	CASSYSSPGPYEQYF
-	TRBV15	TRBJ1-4	CATSSIGSSEKLFF
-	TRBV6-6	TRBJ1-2	CASTQGGAYGYTF
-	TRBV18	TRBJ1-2	CASSPPWTGDNYGYTF
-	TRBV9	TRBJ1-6	CASSPYDRGVDSPLHF
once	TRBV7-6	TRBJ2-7	CASSLTGAEQYF
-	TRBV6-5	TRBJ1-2	CASSPEGLPNYGYTF
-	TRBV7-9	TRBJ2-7	CASSLDSVSYEQYF
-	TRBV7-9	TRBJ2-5	CASSPGEAGVLQETQYF
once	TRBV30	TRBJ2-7	CAWSPGGGAPEQYF
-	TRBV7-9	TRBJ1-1	CASSNRGGRNTEAFF
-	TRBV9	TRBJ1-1	CASSVEGTGPGAEAFF
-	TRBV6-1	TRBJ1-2	CASSESGGWSYGYTF
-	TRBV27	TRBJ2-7	CASSSLKTGFVPYEQYF
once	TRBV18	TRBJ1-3	CASSPIPFDVLSGNTIYF
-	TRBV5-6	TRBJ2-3	CASSWGGATDTQYF
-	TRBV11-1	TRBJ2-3	CASSSTRARGTQYF
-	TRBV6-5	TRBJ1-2	CASSPTAVNYGYTF
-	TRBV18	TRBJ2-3	CASSLGTSGLTDTQYF
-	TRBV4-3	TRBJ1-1	CASSQERWTGQNTEAFF
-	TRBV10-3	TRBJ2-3	CAISDGSGGPDTQYF